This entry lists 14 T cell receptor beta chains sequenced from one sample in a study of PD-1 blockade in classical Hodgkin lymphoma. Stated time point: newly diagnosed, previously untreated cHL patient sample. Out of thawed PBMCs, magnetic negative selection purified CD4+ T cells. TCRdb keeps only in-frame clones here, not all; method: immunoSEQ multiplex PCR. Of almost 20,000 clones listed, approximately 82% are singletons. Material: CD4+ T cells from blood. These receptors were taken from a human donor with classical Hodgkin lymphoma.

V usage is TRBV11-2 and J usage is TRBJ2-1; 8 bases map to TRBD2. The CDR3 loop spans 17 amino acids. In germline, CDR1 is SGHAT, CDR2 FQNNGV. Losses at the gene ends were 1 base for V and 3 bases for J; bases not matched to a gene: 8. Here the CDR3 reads CASSLALGTSIYNEQFF. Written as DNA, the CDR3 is TGTGCCAGCAGCTTAGCTCTCGGGACTAGTATCTACAATGAGCAGTTCTTC.

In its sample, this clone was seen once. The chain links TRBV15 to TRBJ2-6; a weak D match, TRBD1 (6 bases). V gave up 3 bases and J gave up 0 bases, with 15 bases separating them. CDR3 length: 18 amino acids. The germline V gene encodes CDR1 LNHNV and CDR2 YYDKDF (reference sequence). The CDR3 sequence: CATSRGSGHLSGANVLTF. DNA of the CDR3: TGTGCCACCAGCAGGGGTTCGGGACACCTCTCTGGGGCCAACGTCCTGACTTTC.

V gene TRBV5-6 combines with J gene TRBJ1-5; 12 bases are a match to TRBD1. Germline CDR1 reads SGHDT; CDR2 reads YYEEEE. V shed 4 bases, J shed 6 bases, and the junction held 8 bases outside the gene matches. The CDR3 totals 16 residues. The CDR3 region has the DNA TGTGCCAGCAGCGCCGGGACAGGGGGCGCGGGTCAGCCCCAGCATTTT. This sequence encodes CASSAGTGGAGQPQHF.

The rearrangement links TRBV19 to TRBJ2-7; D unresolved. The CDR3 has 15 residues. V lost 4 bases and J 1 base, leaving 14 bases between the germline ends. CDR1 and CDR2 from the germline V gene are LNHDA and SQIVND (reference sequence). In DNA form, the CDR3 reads TGTGCCAGTAGTAGAGCTATCGACATTTCCTACGAGCAGTACTTC. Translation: CASSRAIDISYEQYF.

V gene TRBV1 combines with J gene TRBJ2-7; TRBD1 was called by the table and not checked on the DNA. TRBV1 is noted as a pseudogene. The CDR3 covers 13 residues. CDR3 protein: CTSSQGQYYEQYF. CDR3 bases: TGCACCAGCAGCCAGGGACAGTACTACGAGCAGTACTTC.

CDR3 bases: TGTGCCAGCAGTTTGGTCTATCGCTCCACTGAAGCTTTCTTT. Amino acids: CASSLVYRSTEAFF. The rearrangement uses TRBV28 and TRBJ1-1; D unclear. The CDR3 extends over 14 amino acids. CDR1 and CDR2 (germline): MDHEN, SYDVKM. The V end lost 3 bases, the J end lost 4 bases, and 12 bases lay between the germline ends.

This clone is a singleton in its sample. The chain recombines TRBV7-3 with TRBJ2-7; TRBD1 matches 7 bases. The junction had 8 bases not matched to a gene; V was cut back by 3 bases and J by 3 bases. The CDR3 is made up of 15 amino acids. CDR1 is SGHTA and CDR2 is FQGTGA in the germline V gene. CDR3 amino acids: CASSLVGDSHYEQYF. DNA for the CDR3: TGTGCCAGCAGCTTGGTTGGGGACAGTCACTACGAGCAGTACTTC.

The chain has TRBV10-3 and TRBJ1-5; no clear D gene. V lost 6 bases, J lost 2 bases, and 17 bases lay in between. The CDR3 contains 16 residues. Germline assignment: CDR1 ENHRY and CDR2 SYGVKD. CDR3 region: CAISAGRGTGNQPQHF. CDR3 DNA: TGTGCCATCAGCGCTGGACGGGGAACGGGCAATCAGCCCCAGCATTTT.

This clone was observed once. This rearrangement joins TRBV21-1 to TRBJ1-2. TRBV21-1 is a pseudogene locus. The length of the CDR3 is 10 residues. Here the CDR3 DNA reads TGTGCCAGCAGCAACTATGGCTACACCTTC. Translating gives CASSNYGYTF.

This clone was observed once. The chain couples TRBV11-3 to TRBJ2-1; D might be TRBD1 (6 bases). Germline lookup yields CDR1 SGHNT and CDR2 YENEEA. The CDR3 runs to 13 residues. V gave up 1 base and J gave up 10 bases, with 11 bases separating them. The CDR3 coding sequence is TGTGCCAGCAGCTTAGGACAGGTGGGAGAGCAGTTCTTC. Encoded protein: CASSLGQVGEQFF.

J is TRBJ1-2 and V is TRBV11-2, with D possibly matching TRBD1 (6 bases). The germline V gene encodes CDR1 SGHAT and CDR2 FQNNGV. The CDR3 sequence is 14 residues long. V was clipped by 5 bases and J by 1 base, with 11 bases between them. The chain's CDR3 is CASSRDNYNYGYTF. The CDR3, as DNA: TGTGCCAGCAGCCGGGACAACTATAACTATGGCTACACCTTC.

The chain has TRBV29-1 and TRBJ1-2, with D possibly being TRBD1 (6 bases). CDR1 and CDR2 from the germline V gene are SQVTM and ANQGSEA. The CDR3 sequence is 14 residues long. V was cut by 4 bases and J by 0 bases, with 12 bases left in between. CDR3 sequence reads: CSVVGGHSNYGYTF. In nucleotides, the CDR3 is TGCAGCGTTGTGGGGGGACACTCTAACTATGGCTACACCTTC.

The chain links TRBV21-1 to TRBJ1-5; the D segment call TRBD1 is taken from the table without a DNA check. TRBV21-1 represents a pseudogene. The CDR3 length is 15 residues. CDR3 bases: TGTGCCAGCAGCAAACGCCAGGGGAAAGGTCAGCCCCAGCATTTT. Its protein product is CASSKRQGKGQPQHF.

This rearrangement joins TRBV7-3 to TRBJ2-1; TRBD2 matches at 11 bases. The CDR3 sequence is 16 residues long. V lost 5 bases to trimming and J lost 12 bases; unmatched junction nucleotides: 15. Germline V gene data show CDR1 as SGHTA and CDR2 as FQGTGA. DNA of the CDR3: TGTGCCAGCAGCCCCGACTTAGCGGGAGGGCCGATGGGGCAGTTCTTC. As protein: CASSPDLAGGPMGQFF.